This entry is about one T cell receptor beta chain. Its antigen remains unknown. It was 3,000 to 3,500 ng of total RNA that each TCR library used. TCRdb reanalyzed the 5' RACE reads, giving one entry per CDR3 protein sequence and no DNA. The table for this sample gives more than 300,000 distinct CDR3 sequences. This record comes from a study of monozygotic twins with inflammatory bowel disease. The CDR3 spans 15 residues. Germline CDR1 SGHRS, CDR2 YFSETQ. Study conclusions and caveats: Researchers report that IBD patients shared fewer clonotypes with others than healthy twins, especially amid disease activity.

The V gene is TRBV5-1, the J gene TRBJ2-3. The receptor comes from a human donor with ulcerative colitis or Crohn's disease, or a healthy co-twin of an affected twin (not recorded which). Sample: blood. CDR3 amino acids: CASSLEAASTDTQYF.